Below, 15 T cell receptor beta chains from the same sample are listed, as sequenced in a study of vaccination effects on CD4 cells after COVID-19. The assay was immunoSEQ multiplex PCR, and TCRdb's table has in-frame clones only and misses some. The data show tens of thousands of clones, approximately 70% seen once. No cognate antigen is known for these TCRs. Sequencing was preceded by expansion of antigen-specific CD4+ T cells with viral peptide pools in the ViraFEST assay. Following culture for roughly 10 days, CD4+ T cells were isolated. Previously uninfected by SARS-CoV-2, the vaccine recipients also showed negative nucleocapsid antibodies. The starting material was CD4+ T cells from PBMCs cultured with SARS-CoV-2 spike peptides, obtained before COVID-19 vaccination. The receptors stem from a human donor who received a COVID-19 vaccine.

In regard to this clone: In the same sample, other DNA sequences code for this CDR3. This sequence joins TRBV10-3 and TRBJ2-7, with D possibly matching TRBD2 (6 bases). CDR3 length: 12 amino acids. V was trimmed by 6 bases and J by 7 bases, leaving 13 bases between them. The germline gives CDR1 ENHRY, CDR2 SYGVKD. The CDR3 DNA is TGTGCCATCAGCGAAGGAGGGTATGAGCAGTACTTC. It translates to CAISEGGYEQYF.

The chain links TRBV7-2 to TRBJ1-1; 9 nucleotides match TRBD1. This CDR3 has 16 residues. Germline lookup yields CDR1 SGHTA and CDR2 FQGNSA. V was clipped by 5 bases and J by 4 bases; unmatched bases: 11. The CDR3 DNA sequence: TGTGCCAGCAGCCCGAACAGGGGGCAACTGGGCACTGAAGCTTTCTTT. Residues: CASSPNRGQLGTEAFF.

As DNA, the CDR3 is TGTGCCAGCAGCTTAGGGGGAACCCCCTACAATGAGCAGTTCTTC. Protein: CASSLGGTPYNEQFF. V usage is TRBV7-2 and J usage is TRBJ2-1, with D uncertain. Germline V gives CDR1 SGHTA, CDR2 FQGNSA. V gave up 1 base and J gave up 2 bases, with 9 bases separating them. This CDR3 region has 15 residues.

The J gene is TRBJ2-2, the V gene TRBV19, with 7 bases identical to TRBD2. The CDR3 consists of 15 residues. Germline CDR1 is LNHDA and CDR2 is SQIVND (reference sequence). Trimming removed 3 bases from V and 7 bases from J; junction bases left unmatched: 8. The DNA for the CDR3 is TGTGCCAGTAGTATCGGCGGGAGCCGGATCGGGGAGCTGTTTTTT. Its translation is CASSIGGSRIGELFF.

V gene TRBV10-3 combines with J gene TRBJ2-3, with 14 positions matching TRBD2. Germline CDR1 reads ENHRY; CDR2 reads SYGVKD. The CDR3 contains 17 residues. V shed 2 bases and J 6 bases; nucleotides not matched to a gene: 7. The CDR3 DNA is TGTGCCATCAGTGAGGTGCCGGGACTAGCGGGAGTGGATACGCAGTATTTT. Its translation: CAISEVPGLAGVDTQYF.

This sequence joins TRBV18 and TRBJ1-4, with a tentative D call TRBD1 (5 bases). CDR1 and CDR2 (germline): KGHSH, LQKENI. The V gene lost 4 bases and the J gene lost 6 bases, with 12 bases spanning the gap. CDR3 length equals 14 residues. In DNA, the CDR3 is TGTGCCAGCTCACTTAACCGGGGGGATGAAAAACTGTTTTTT. This gives the protein CASSLNRGDEKLFF.

This chain uses TRBV6-6 with TRBJ1-3, with D unresolved. Germline V gene lookup returns CDR1 MNHNY and CDR2 SVGAGI (reference sequence). This CDR3 has 15 amino acids. Trimming cost V 2 bases and J 0 bases, with 8 bases left between them. The CDR3 DNA reads TGTGCCAGCAGTTACGGGGAATTCTCTGGAAACACCATATATTTT. It is translated as CASSYGEFSGNTIYF.

V gene TRBV29-1 combines with J gene TRBJ2-1, with 9 bases fitting TRBD2. This CDR3 has 14 residues. With V trimmed by 3 bases and J by 8 bases, 8 bases remained unmatched. The germline V gene has CDR1 SQVTM and CDR2 ANQGSEA. The CDR3 here is CSVDVAGVSYEQFF. The CDR3 DNA is TGCAGCGTTGACGTAGCGGGAGTCAGCTATGAGCAGTTCTTC.

The rearrangement joins TRBV5-4 to TRBJ1-2; 9 positions agree with TRBD1. The CDR3 totals 14 residues. From germline, CDR1 is SGHNT and CDR2 YYREEE (reference sequence). V lost 3 bases, J lost 6 bases, and 6 bases stayed unmatched. The chain's CDR3 is CASSSTGGSDGYTF. CDR3 sequence (DNA): TGTGCCAGCAGCTCGACAGGGGGGAGTGATGGCTACACCTTC.

The chain couples TRBV30 to TRBJ1-5, with D possibly being TRBD1 (5 bases). The germline V gene has CDR1 GTSNPN and CDR2 SVGIG (reference sequence). There are 16 residues in the CDR3. Trimming shortened V by 0 bases and J by 1 base, and 13 bases separated the two germline ends. CDR3 sequence reads: CAWSVQVGGSNQPQHF. Written as DNA, the CDR3 is TGTGCCTGGAGTGTACAGGTCGGGGGGAGCAATCAGCCCCAGCATTTT. The complete variable domain, with remaining parts taken from reference TRBV30 and TRBJ1-5, reads SQTIHQWPATLVQPVGSPLSLECTVEGTSNPNLYWYRQAAGRGLQLLFYSVGIGQISSEVPQNLSASRPQDRQFILSSKKLLLSDSGFYLCAWSVQVGGSNQPQHFGDGTRLSIL.

The genes are TRBV19 and TRBJ2-1; a weak D match, TRBD1 (6 bases). V lost 3 bases and J 7 bases, leaving 10 bases between the germline ends. CDR1 LNHDA and CDR2 SQIVND come from the germline V gene (reference sequence). This CDR3 comprises 13 residues. CDR3 nucleotide sequence: TGTGCCAGTAGTATTCACCAGGGGAATGAGCAGTTCTTC. This translates into CASSIHQGNEQFF. The whole variable domain, remainder taken from reference TRBV19 and TRBJ2-1, is DGGITQSPKYLFRKEGQNVTLSCEQNLNHDAMYWYRQDPGQGLRLIYYSQIVNDFQKGDIAEGYSVSREKKESFPLTVTSAQKNPTAFYLCASSIHQGNEQFFGPGTRLTVL.

This clone has only a few counts. The DNA of the CDR3 is TGTGCCAGCAGCTCTGGACTAGCCACAGATACGCAGTATTTT. Its translation is CASSSGLATDTQYF. The chain combines TRBV9 with TRBJ2-3, with 8 bases aligning to TRBD2. CDR1 is SGDLS and CDR2 is YYNGEE in the germline V gene. The V segment lost 4 bases and the J segment 2 bases; nucleotides outside the gene matches: 3. The CDR3 extends over 14 amino acids.

V usage is TRBV6-1 and J usage is TRBJ2-7; unclear D gene. This CDR3 is 13 amino acids long. The V end was cut by 2 bases, the J end by 0 bases, with 5 bases between. Germline V CDR1 and CDR2: MNHNS, SASEGT. The CDR3 protein is CASSELRSYEQYF. The CDR3 DNA reads TGTGCCAGCAGTGAACTCCGCTCCTACGAGCAGTACTTC.

This chain links TRBV4-2 with TRBJ1-2; 7 nucleotides align to TRBD1. Germline values: CDR1 LGHNA, CDR2 YNFKEQ. With V trimmed by 0 bases and J by 7 bases, 5 bases remained unmatched. CDR3 size: 14 residues. The CDR3 coding sequence is TGTGCCAGCAGCCAAGAAGAGGGGGCGGGTGGCTACACCTTC. It is translated as CASSQEEGAGGYTF.

The table lists this clone with a count of one. V and J are TRBV27 and TRBJ1-3, with a possible D match to TRBD1 (6 bases). CDR3 length equals 14 residues. The V end was cut by 6 bases, the J end by 0 bases, with 9 bases between. From germline, CDR1 is MNHEY and CDR2 SMNVEV (reference sequence). CDR3: CASRQGLSGNTIYF. The CDR3 nucleotides are TGTGCCAGCAGACAGGGCCTCTCTGGAAACACCATATATTTT.